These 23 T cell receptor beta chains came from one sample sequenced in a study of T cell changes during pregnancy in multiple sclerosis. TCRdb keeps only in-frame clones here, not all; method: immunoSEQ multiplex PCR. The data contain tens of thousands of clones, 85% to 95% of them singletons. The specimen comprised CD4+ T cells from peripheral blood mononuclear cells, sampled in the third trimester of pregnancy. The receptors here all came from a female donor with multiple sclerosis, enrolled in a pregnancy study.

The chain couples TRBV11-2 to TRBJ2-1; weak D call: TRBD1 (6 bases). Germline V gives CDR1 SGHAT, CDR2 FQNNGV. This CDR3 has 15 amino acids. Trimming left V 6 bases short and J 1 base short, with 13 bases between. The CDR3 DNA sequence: TGTGCCAGCAGTAACAGGGAGAATTCCTACAATGAGCAGTTCTTC. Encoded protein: CASSNRENSYNEQFF. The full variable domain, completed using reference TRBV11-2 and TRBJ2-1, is EAGVAQSPRYKIIEKRQSVAFWCNPISGHATLYWYQQILGQGPKLLIQFQNNGVVDDSQLPKDRFSAERLKGVDSTLKIQPAKLEDSAVYLCASSNRENSYNEQFFGPGTRLTVL.

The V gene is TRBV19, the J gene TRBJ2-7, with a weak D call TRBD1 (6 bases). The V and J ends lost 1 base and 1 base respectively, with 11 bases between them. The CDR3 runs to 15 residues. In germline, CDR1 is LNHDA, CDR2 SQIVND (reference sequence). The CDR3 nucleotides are TGTGCCAGTAGTATAGCCACCGGACAGTCCTACGAGCAGTACTTC. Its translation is CASSIATGQSYEQYF.

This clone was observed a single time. The CDR3 sequence is CASRNTGEAFF. The CDR3 nucleotides are TGTGCCAGCAGGAATACAGGAGAAGCTTTCTTT. The chain combines TRBV6-1 with TRBJ1-1; perhaps TRBD1 as D (5 bases). This CDR3 is built from 11 residues. Germline V gene sequence: CDR1 MNHNS, CDR2 SASEGT. V gave up 6 bases and J gave up 8 bases, with 10 bases separating them.

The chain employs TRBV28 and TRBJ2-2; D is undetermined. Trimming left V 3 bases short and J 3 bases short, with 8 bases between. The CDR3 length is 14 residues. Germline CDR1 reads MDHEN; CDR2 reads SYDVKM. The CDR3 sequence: CASSFGQYTGELFF. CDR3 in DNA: TGTGCCAGCAGTTTTGGGCAGTACACCGGGGAGCTGTTTTTT.

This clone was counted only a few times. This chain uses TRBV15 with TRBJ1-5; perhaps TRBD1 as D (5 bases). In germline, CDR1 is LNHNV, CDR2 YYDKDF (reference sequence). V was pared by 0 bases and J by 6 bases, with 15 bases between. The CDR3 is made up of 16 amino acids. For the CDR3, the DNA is TGTGCCACCAGCAGAGATCAGGCAGGGAACGGTCAGCCCCAGCATTTT. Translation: CATSRDQAGNGQPQHF.

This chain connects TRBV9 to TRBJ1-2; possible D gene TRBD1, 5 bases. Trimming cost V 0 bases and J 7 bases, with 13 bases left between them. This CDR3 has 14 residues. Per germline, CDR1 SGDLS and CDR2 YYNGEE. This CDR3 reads CASSVEVGRGGYTF. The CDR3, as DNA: TGTGCCAGCAGCGTAGAAGTGGGGCGGGGTGGCTACACCTTC.

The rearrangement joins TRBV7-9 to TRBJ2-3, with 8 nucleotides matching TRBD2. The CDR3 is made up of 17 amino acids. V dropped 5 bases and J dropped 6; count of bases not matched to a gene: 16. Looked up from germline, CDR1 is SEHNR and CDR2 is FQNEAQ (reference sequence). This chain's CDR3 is CASSPGQERGYYDTQYF. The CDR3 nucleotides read TGTGCCAGCAGCCCGGGCCAGGAGCGGGGGTACTATGATACGCAGTATTTT.

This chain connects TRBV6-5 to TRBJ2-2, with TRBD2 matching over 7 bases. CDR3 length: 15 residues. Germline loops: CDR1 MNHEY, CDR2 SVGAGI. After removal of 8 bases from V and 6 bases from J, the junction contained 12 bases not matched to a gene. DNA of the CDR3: TGTGCCAGCCATTCGGGGGAGGGGAGGTCCGGGGAGCTGTTTTTT. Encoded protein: CASHSGEGRSGELFF.

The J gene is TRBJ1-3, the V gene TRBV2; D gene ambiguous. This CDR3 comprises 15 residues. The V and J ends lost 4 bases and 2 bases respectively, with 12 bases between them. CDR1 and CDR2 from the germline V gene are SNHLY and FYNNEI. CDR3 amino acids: CASSATSKPGNTIYF. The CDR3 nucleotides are TGTGCCAGCAGTGCGACATCAAAACCTGGAAACACCATATATTTT.

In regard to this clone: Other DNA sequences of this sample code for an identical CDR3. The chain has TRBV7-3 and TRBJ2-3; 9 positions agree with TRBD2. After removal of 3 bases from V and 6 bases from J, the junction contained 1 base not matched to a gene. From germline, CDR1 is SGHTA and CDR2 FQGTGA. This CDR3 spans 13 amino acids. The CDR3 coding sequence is TGTGCCAGCAGCTTGCGGGAGGGCGATACGCAGTATTTT. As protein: CASSLREGDTQYF.

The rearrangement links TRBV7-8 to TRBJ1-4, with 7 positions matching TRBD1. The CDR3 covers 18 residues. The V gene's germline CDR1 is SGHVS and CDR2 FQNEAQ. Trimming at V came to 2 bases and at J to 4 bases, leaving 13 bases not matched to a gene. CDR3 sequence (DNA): TGTGCCAGCAGCTTACGGGACAGAGGGGTAGTTGGTAATGAAAAACTGTTTTTT. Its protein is CASSLRDRGVVGNEKLFF.

CDR3 region: CASSRTGLKGYTF. Written as DNA, the CDR3 is TGTGCCAGTAGTCGGACAGGGTTAAAAGGCTACACCTTC. V and J are TRBV19 and TRBJ1-2; TRBD1 matches 8 bases. Germline CDR1 and CDR2: LNHDA and SQIVND (reference sequence). Losses at the gene ends were 5 bases for V and 8 bases for J; bases not matched to a gene: 7. CDR3 length: 13 amino acids.

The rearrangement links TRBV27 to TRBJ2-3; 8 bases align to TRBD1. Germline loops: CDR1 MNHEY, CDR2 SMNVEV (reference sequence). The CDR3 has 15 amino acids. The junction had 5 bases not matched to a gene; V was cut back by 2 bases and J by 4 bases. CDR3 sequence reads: CASSLGPTGADTQYF. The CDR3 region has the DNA TGTGCCAGCAGTTTAGGCCCGACAGGGGCAGATACGCAGTATTTT.

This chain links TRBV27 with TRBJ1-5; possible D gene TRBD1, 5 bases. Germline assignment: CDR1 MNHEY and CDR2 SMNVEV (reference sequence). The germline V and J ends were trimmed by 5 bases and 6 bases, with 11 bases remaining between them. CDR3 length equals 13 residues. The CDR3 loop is CASSPQVPQPQHF. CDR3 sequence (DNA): TGTGCCAGCAGTCCACAGGTCCCTCAGCCCCAGCATTTT.

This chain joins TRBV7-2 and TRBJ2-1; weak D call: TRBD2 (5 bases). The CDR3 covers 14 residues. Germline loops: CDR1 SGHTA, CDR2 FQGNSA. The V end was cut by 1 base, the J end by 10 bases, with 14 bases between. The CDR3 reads CASSLVQRVEEQFF. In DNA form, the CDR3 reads TGTGCCAGCAGCTTAGTGCAGAGGGTAGAGGAGCAGTTCTTC.

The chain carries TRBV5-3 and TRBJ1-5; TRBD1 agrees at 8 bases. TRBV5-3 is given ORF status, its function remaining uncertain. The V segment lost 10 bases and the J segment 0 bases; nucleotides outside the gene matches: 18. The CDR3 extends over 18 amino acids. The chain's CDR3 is CAVRGAGGDPDSNQPQHF. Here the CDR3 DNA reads TGTGCCGTCCGCGGGGCAGGGGGCGACCCTGATAGCAATCAGCCCCAGCATTTT.

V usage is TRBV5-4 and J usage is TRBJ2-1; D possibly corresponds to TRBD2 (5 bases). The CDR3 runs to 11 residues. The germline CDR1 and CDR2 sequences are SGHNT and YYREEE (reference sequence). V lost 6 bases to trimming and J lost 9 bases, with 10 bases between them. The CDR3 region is CASMRGSEQFF. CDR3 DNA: TGTGCCAGCATGAGAGGGAGTGAGCAGTTCTTC.

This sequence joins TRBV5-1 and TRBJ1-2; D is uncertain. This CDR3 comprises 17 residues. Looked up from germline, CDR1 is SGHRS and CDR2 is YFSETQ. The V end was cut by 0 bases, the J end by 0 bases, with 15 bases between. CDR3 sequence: CASSLDRGLGANYGYTF. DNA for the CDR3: TGCGCCAGCAGCTTGGATAGAGGGTTGGGAGCTAACTATGGCTACACCTTC.

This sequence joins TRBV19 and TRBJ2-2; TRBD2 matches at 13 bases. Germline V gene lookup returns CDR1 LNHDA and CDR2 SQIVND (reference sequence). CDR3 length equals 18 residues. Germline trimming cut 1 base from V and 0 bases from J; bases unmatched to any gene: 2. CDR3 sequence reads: CASSIVGTSGANTGELFF. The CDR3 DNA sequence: TGTGCCAGTAGTATAGTGGGGACTAGCGGGGCGAACACCGGGGAGCTGTTTTTT.

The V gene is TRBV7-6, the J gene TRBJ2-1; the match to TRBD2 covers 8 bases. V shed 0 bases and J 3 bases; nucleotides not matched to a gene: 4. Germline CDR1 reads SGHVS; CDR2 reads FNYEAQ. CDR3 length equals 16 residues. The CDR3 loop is CASSLALAGGYNEQFF. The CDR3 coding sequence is TGTGCCAGCAGCTTAGCACTGGCGGGGGGCTACAATGAGCAGTTCTTC.

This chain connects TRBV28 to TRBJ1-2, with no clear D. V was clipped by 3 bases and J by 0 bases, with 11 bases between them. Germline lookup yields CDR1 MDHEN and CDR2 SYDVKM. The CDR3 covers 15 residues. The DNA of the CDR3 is TGTGCCAGCAGTTTGGAAAGCGTTACTAACTATGGCTACACCTTC. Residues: CASSLESVTNYGYTF.

In DNA, the CDR3 is TGTGCCAGCAGCTTAGGGGTGAGACAGGGTGTTTACGAGCAGTACTTC. This gives the protein CASSLGVRQGVYEQYF. The chain is built from TRBV11-2 and TRBJ2-7; 7 positions match TRBD1. The CDR3 length is 16 residues. V lost 1 base to trimming and J lost 4 bases; unmatched junction nucleotides: 10. Germline V gene data show CDR1 as SGHAT and CDR2 as FQNNGV.

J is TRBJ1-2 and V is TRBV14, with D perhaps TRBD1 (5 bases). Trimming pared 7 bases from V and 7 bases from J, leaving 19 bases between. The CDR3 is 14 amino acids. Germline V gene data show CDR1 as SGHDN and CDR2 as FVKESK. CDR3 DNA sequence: TGTGCCAGCAACCCCCTCGGGACGGAGGGTGGCTACACCTTC. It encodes CASNPLGTEGGYTF.